The 14 T cell receptor beta chains in this list originate from one sample, sequenced in a study of T cell responses to AZD1222 COVID-19 vaccine. Profiled with immunoSEQ multiplex PCR; TCRdb holds only in-frame clones, not every one. The sample's table shows more than 110,000 clones. Sequenced sample: peripheral blood. These receptors were obtained from an adult in good health.

This sequence joins TRBV30 and TRBJ1-3; no reliable D call. Germline loops: CDR1 GTSNPN, CDR2 SVGIG (reference sequence). Trimming shortened V by 6 bases and J by 1 base, and 16 bases separated the two germline ends. The CDR3 contains 15 residues. In nucleotides, the CDR3 is TGTGCCTGCATCCGCCGGTTGGGGTCTGGAAACACCATATATTTT. Translated: CACIRRLGSGNTIYF.

The chain recombines TRBV19 with TRBJ1-3, with TRBD1 matching 8 bases. The CDR3 totals 17 residues. The V gene end was trimmed by 7 bases and the J gene end by 7 bases; junction bases not matched to a gene: 18. In germline, CDR1 is LNHDA, CDR2 SQIVND (reference sequence). CDR3 DNA sequence: TGTGCCAGTACCCCCGGGACAGGCCCTGAGCCGTGGAACACCATATATTTT. Its protein product is CASTPGTGPEPWNTIYF. The entire variable domain, with the rest obtained from reference TRBV19 and TRBJ1-3, is as follows: DGGITQSPKYLFRKEGQNVTLSCEQNLNHDAMYWYRQDPGQGLRLIYYSQIVNDFQKGDIAEGYSVSREKKESFPLTVTSAQKNPTAFYLCASTPGTGPEPWNTIYFGEGSWLTVV.

The V and J genes are TRBV7-9 and TRBJ1-4; D is uncertain. V was pared by 1 base and J by 0 bases, with 12 bases between. The germline CDR1 and CDR2 sequences are SEHNR and FQNEAQ (reference sequence). This CDR3 region has 17 residues. The CDR3: CASSLGGNVATNEKLFF. For the CDR3, the DNA is TGTGCCAGCAGCTTAGGTGGGAATGTTGCAACTAATGAAAAACTGTTTTTT.

The V call is TRBV7-9, the J call TRBJ1-5; D call uncertain. V was shortened by 5 bases and J by 0 bases, with 14 bases between the two germline ends. The CDR3 is 16 amino acids. Germline assignment: CDR1 SEHNR and CDR2 FQNEAQ (reference sequence). The chain's CDR3 is CASSPGLTDSNQPQHF. In DNA form, the CDR3 reads TGTGCCAGCAGCCCAGGACTGACGGATAGCAATCAGCCCCAGCATTTT.

V is TRBV5-1 and J is TRBJ1-2, with D perhaps TRBD1 (5 bases). CDR3 length: 13 amino acids. The germline CDR1 and CDR2 sequences are SGHRS and YFSETQ. The V gene lost 4 bases and the J gene lost 6 bases, with 13 bases spanning the gap. CDR3 sequence: CASSRDVGDGYTF. The CDR3, as DNA: TGCGCCAGCAGCAGGGACGTAGGGGATGGCTACACCTTC.

The rearrangement uses TRBV21-1 and TRBJ1-2; the table gives TRBD1 as D, unverified against the DNA. TRBV21-1 is an annotated pseudogene. CDR3 size: 18 residues. The CDR3 DNA reads TGTGCCAGCAGCAACTCAGGGAAAGGTGGCAGGGCGGTAGATGGCTACACCTTC. This encodes CASSNSGKGGRAVDGYTF.

DNA for the CDR3: TGTGCCAGCAGTTGGGACAGGAAGATGCCCCAGCATTTT. It codes for CASSWDRKMPQHF. The chain employs TRBV27 and TRBJ1-5; 8 nucleotides line up with TRBD1. The CDR3 consists of 13 residues. The V gene end was trimmed by 4 bases and the J gene end by 9 bases; junction bases not matched to a gene: 5. CDR1 and CDR2 from the germline V gene are MNHEY and SMNVEV (reference sequence).

V gene TRBV6-4 combines with J gene TRBJ1-2, with D perhaps matching TRBD1 (6 bases). V was clipped by 2 bases and J by 4 bases, with 11 bases between them. Germline CDR1 reads MRHNA; CDR2 reads SNTAGT. The CDR3 covers 14 residues. This CDR3 is CASSDRLRGYGYTF. The CDR3 bases are TGTGCCAGCAGTGACAGGCTCAGGGGCTATGGCTACACCTTC.

This chain uses TRBV18 with TRBJ2-2, with 11 bases identical to TRBD2. The CDR3 length is 16 residues. The germline V gene has CDR1 KGHSH and CDR2 LQKENI. Trimming took 3 bases from V and 6 from J; bases not matched to a gene: 6. The CDR3 reads CASSPPGLAVAGELFF. Written as DNA, the CDR3 is TGTGCCAGCTCACCTCCGGGACTAGCGGTCGCCGGGGAGCTGTTTTTT.

The chain recombines TRBV12-3 or TRBV12-4 with TRBJ1-2; D not resolved. The CDR3 length is 13 residues. V lost 3 bases, J lost 8 bases, and 13 bases lay in between. The CDR3 loop is CASSFRQVQGYTF. The CDR3 region has the DNA TGTGCCAGCAGTTTTCGGCAGGTTCAGGGCTACACCTTC.

The J gene is TRBJ2-3, the V gene TRBV6-5, with TRBD2 identical over 13 bases. Unmatched junction bases numbered 7, after V lost 3 bases and J lost 7 bases. The CDR3 extends over 16 amino acids. In germline, CDR1 is MNHEY, CDR2 SVGAGI. CDR3 nucleotides: TGTGCCAGCAGTTATGGGGCGACTAGCGGGGGGTATACGCAGTATTTT. It encodes CASSYGATSGGYTQYF.

V gene TRBV7-6 combines with J gene TRBJ1-3, with D hard to call. Trimming took off 3 bases at V and 0 bases at J, with 9 bases between the two ends. The CDR3 runs 15 residues. Per the germline V gene, CDR1 is SGHVS and CDR2 is FNYEAQ. The CDR3, as DNA: TGTGCCAGCAGCTTTGGTGGCGGCTCTGGAAACACCATATATTTT. The encoded protein is CASSFGGGSGNTIYF.

The rearrangement joins TRBV5-1 to TRBJ2-1; D perhaps matches TRBD2 (5 bases). Germline V CDR1 and CDR2: SGHRS, YFSETQ. V dropped 0 bases and J dropped 7 bases, with 11 bases sitting between them. This CDR3 has 14 residues. The CDR3 spells CASSLAASFNEQFF. The CDR3 region has the DNA TGCGCCAGCAGCTTGGCGGCTAGCTTTAATGAGCAGTTCTTC.

This chain links TRBV4-1 with TRBJ2-3; 7 nucleotides line up with TRBD2. The CDR3 is 17 amino acids. Germline V gene data show CDR1 as MGHRA and CDR2 as YSYEKL. The trim removed 0 bases at V and 5 bases at J, leaving 11 bases unmatched. The CDR3 coding sequence is TGCGCCAGCAGCCAAGACCCGGCGGGGGAGCAGGGAGATACGCAGTATTTT. It specifies CASSQDPAGEQGDTQYF.